Listed below are T cell receptor beta chains from one sample, sequenced in a study of blood T cell repertoires in COVID-19. The method was immunoSEQ multiplex PCR; TCRdb's version includes in-frame clones alone and lacks a portion of them. The sample has 150,000 to 200,000 clones; roughly 90% are singletons. Sequenced sample: PBMCs or T cells enriched from blood (not recorded which). The receptors shown here come from a woman in her forties or fifties who had recovered from COVID-19. The CDR3 runs from the conserved cysteine through the conserved F or W. The D gene is left open where the match is weak. Clone size is not always given. Where it is, it says once, few, many or a class for expanded clones.

v_call,d_call,j_call,clone_size,cdr3_length,cdr3_nt,cdr3_aa
TRBV4-3,NA,TRBJ1-6,NA,15,TGCGCCAGCAGCCAAGATCGCGGCCCTAATTCACCCCTCCACTTT,CASSQDRGPNSPLHF
TRBV6-4,NA,TRBJ2-3,NA,13,TGTGCCAGCAGTTTTCGCGACACAGATACGCAGTATTTT,CASSFRDTDTQYF
TRBV30,TRBD1,TRBJ1-1,NA,13,TGTGCCTGGAAGGGACAGGGGGGGACTGAAGCTTTCTTT,CAWKGQGGTEAFF
TRBV9,NA,TRBJ2-2,NA,14,TGTGCCAGCAGCGCGGTACTCGACACCGGGGAGCTGTTTTTT,CASSAVLDTGELFF
TRBV6-5,NA,TRBJ1-1,NA,14,TGTGCCAGCAGGACGGGAAATATGAACACTGAAGCTTTCTTT,CASRTGNMNTEAFF
TRBV11-3,TRBD1,TRBJ1-1,NA,14,TGTGCCAGCAGCTTAGAGGTCGGACAGGCTGAAGCTTTCTTT,CASSLEVGQAEAFF
TRBV7-9,NA,TRBJ1-2,NA,15,TGTGCCAGCAGCTCGAACAGGACCGATAACTATGGCTACACCTTC,CASSSNRTDNYGYTF
TRBV7-8,TRBD1,TRBJ2-7,once,15,TGTGCCAGCAGCTCGGACAGGGGCCCCACCTACGAGCAGTACTTC,CASSSDRGPTYEQYF
TRBV21-1,NA,TRBJ1-5,NA,19,TGTGCCAGCAGCAGTCACCGGGACAGGGACTGCGGTAGCAATCAGCCCCAGCATTTT,CASSSHRDRDCGSNQPQHF
TRBV9,TRBD2,TRBJ2-2,NA,14,TGTGCCAGCAGAAGTAGCGGGGGTTCAGGGGAGCTGTTTTTT,CASRSSGGSGELFF
TRBV15,TRBD2,TRBJ2-3,NA,14,TGTGCCACCAGAGAAGCGGGGCGCACAGATACGCAGTATTTT,CATREAGRTDTQYF
TRBV9,NA,TRBJ1-2,few,14,TGTGCCAGCAGCGTATTGATTGGGAGGCATGGCTACACCTTC,CASSVLIGRHGYTF
TRBV7-9,TRBD1,TRBJ2-1,NA,15,TGTGCCAGCAGCTTTCAGGGACAGGGTGGGGGTGAGCAGTTCTTC,CASSFQGQGGGEQFF
TRBV11-3,NA,TRBJ1-1,NA,13,TGTGCCAGCACCTGGGGGGGTCGGACTGAAGCTTTCTTT,CASTWGGRTEAFF
TRBV6-5,NA,TRBJ2-2,NA,14,TGTGCCAGCAGAAGGGGGGGGTCAACCGGGGAGCTGTTTTTT,CASRRGGSTGELFF
TRBV12-5,NA,TRBJ1-2,few,14,TGTGCTAGTGGTTTGGTACCGGGTATCAATGGCTACACCTTC,CASGLVPGINGYTF
TRBV28,NA,TRBJ1-2,NA,14,TGTGCCAGCAGTTTAGCGCTCTCACACTATGGCTACACCTTC,CASSLALSHYGYTF
TRBV18,NA,TRBJ2-4,NA,16,TGTGCCAGCTCACCAGGGTCGTCCCCGGGCAAAAACATTCAGTACTTC,CASSPGSSPGKNIQYF
TRBV12-3/TRBV12-4,NA,TRBJ2-2,NA,12,TGTGCCAGCCACAGGTACACCGGGGAGCTGTTTTTT,CASHRYTGELFF
TRBV4-1,NA,TRBJ2-2,NA,14,TGCGCCAGCAGTCGGACTCCAAACACCGGGGAGCTGTTTTTT,CASSRTPNTGELFF
TRBV7-3,NA,TRBJ2-2,NA,12,TGTGCCAGCAGCCCTTATACCGGGGAGCTGTTTTTT,CASSPYTGELFF
TRBV5-4,TRBD1,TRBJ2-3,NA,16,TGTGCCAGCCCGGGAATAACCTCGACAGGGGATGATACGCAGTATTTT,CASPGITSTGDDTQYF